Listed below are T cell receptor beta chains from one sample, sequenced in a study of cytomegalovirus exposure and HLA in healthy donors. Sequenced by immunoSEQ multiplex PCR; TCRdb stores in-frame clones only, minus some. The table includes about 180,000 clones, around 80% detected once. Sequenced material: PBMCs. The receptor set was obtained from a woman aged 35 to 49 in good health and CMV-seronegative. Both conserved end residues are part of each CDR3. D genes are given only for firm matches. Clone size appears in some rows only: once, few, many, or a class for an expanded clone.

size	V	J	D	CDR3	DNA
-	TRBV18	TRBJ1-1	-	CASSPRAGGRKPNTEAFF	TGTGCCAGCTCACCACGAGCTGGGGGCCGGAAACCGAACACTGAAGCTTTCTTT
many	TRBV28	TRBJ2-7	TRBD2	CASSLLREYEQYF	TGTGCCAGCAGTTTGCTGCGGGAGTACGAGCAGTACTTC
-	TRBV6-1	TRBJ1-2	-	CASSENLGSYGYTF	TGTGCCAGCAGTGAAAATTTGGGGAGCTATGGCTACACCTTC
-	TRBV13	TRBJ2-7	TRBD1	CASSSSLRDSTYEQYF	TGTGCCAGCAGCTCCTCTCTCCGGGACAGCACCTACGAGCAGTACTTC
-	TRBV29-1	TRBJ2-1	TRBD2	CSAAKAGGNPYNEQFF	TGCAGCGCCGCGAAAGCGGGGGGAAACCCCTACAATGAGCAGTTCTTC
-	TRBV6-1	TRBJ2-7	-	CASSEGGGKQYF	TGTGCCAGCTCCGAAGGGGGGGGGAAGCAGTACTTC
-	TRBV18	TRBJ2-3	-	CASSHGLKNTDTQYF	TGTGCCAGCTCGCACGGACTCAAAAACACAGATACGCAGTATTTT
once	TRBV15	TRBJ2-1	-	CATSRDLRQGSYEQFF	TGTGCCACCAGCAGAGACCTGCGGCAGGGCTCATATGAGCAGTTCTTC
few	TRBV5-6	TRBJ1-1	-	CASSYQTGTEAFF	TGTGCCAGCAGCTACCAGACGGGCACTGAAGCTTTCTTT
-	TRBV5-4	TRBJ2-7	-	CASMRDGEQYF	TGTGCCAGCATGAGGGATGGCGAGCAGTACTTC
-	TRBV9	TRBJ1-1	TRBD1	CASSPVGQGFVEAFF	TGTGCCAGCAGCCCCGTGGGACAGGGGTTTGTTGAAGCTTTCTTT
-	TRBV27	TRBJ2-7	-	CASSPGLHEQYF	TGTGCCAGCAGTCCGGGACTCCACGAGCAGTACTTC
-	TRBV28	TRBJ2-3	-	CASSPYPWGAGTDTQYF	TGTGCCAGCAGTCCCTACCCCTGGGGAGCGGGCACAGATACGCAGTATTTT
-	TRBV29-1	TRBJ2-7	TRBD1	CSVSGTESSYEQYF	TGCAGCGTGTCCGGGACAGAAAGCTCCTACGAGCAGTACTTC
-	TRBV7-2	TRBJ1-2	-	CASSPGMWRYGYTF	TGTGCCAGCAGCCCAGGAATGTGGCGCTATGGCTACACCTTC
-	TRBV5-4	TRBJ2-7	TRBD2	CASSFISGGPYEQYF	TGTGCCAGCAGCTTTATAAGCGGGGGACCCTACGAGCAGTACTTC
-	TRBV30	TRBJ2-3	-	CAWRPLGSGTQYF	TGTGCCTGGAGGCCACTAGGATCGGGTACGCAGTATTTT
-	TRBV11-2	TRBJ2-1	-	CASSLGHSSYNEQFF	TGTGCCAGCAGCTTAGGGCACAGCTCCTACAATGAGCAGTTCTTC
-	TRBV4-2	TRBJ2-2	-	CASSQEGAYKPTGELFF	TGTGCCAGCAGCCAAGAAGGGGCCTACAAACCCACCGGGGAGCTGTTTTTT
once	TRBV5-1	TRBJ2-7	-	CASSLAGPQIYEQYF	TGCGCCAGCAGCTTAGCAGGTCCGCAAATCTACGAGCAGTACTTC
once	TRBV5-5	TRBJ1-1	TRBD1	CASSLQIQGPSTEAFF	TGTGCCAGCAGCTTGCAGATACAGGGGCCTAGCACTGAAGCTTTCTTT
once	TRBV10-3	TRBJ2-7	-	CAISENEGESSYEQYF	TGTGCCATCAGTGAGAATGAGGGGGAGAGCTCCTACGAGCAGTACTTC
-	TRBV9	TRBJ1-1	TRBD1	CASREKYWTGRSEAFF	TGTGCCAGCAGAGAAAAATATTGGACAGGGAGGTCTGAAGCTTTCTTT
-	TRBV9	TRBJ1-1	-	CASSVVGGGLSTEAFF	TGTGCCAGCAGCGTAGTAGGGGGAGGGTTGAGCACTGAAGCTTTCTTT
-	TRBV12-5	TRBJ2-5	TRBD1	CASGSDRGPETQYF	TGTGCTAGTGGTTCCGACAGGGGGCCAGAGACCCAGTACTTC
-	TRBV6-6	TRBJ1-1	-	CASSLPGENTEAFF	TGTGCCAGCAGTCTCCCGGGGGAGAACACTGAAGCTTTCTTT
-	TRBV21-1	TRBJ2-5	-	CASSTQTGETQYF	TGTGCCAGCAGCACGCAGACGGGAGAGACCCAGTACTTC
-	TRBV5-1	TRBJ2-2	TRBD2	CASTPPSGVTGELFF	TGCGCCAGCACCCCCCCTAGCGGGGTCACCGGGGAGCTGTTTTTT
-	TRBV5-6	TRBJ2-6	TRBD2	CASSPPGRGLTSGANVLTF	TGTGCCAGCAGCCCCCCGGGGAGGGGCCTGACCTCAGGGGCCAACGTCCTGACTTTC
-	TRBV13	TRBJ1-2	TRBD1	CASSLGAGGSRGYTF	TGTGCCAGCAGCTTAGGGGCAGGGGGCTCGCGGGGCTACACCTTC
-	TRBV4-1	TRBJ1-2	TRBD1	CASSQAQGAQFGYTF	TGCGCCAGCAGCCAAGCCCAGGGGGCCCAATTTGGCTACACCTTC
-	TRBV6-5	TRBJ2-3	-	CASSPRSLTDTQYF	TGTGCCAGCAGCCCCCGGTCCCTCACAGATACGCAGTATTTT
-	TRBV11-2	TRBJ1-3	-	CASSQVGTGNTIYF	TGTGCCAGCAGCCAGGTCGGGACAGGAAACACCATATATTTT
-	TRBV9	TRBJ2-5	TRBD1	CASSVQGAGETQYF	TGTGCCAGCAGCGTACAGGGGGCCGGGGAGACCCAGTACTTC
-	TRBV5-6	TRBJ2-5	TRBD1	CASSFTGGAGQETQYF	TGTGCCAGCAGCTTCACAGGGGGCGCGGGGCAAGAGACCCAGTACTTC
-	TRBV11-3	TRBJ1-1	TRBD1	CASSLAGGSTEAFF	TGTGCCAGCAGCTTGGCAGGGGGGAGCACTGAAGCTTTCTTT
-	TRBV10-1	TRBJ2-7	-	CASSDTGIVYEQYF	TGCGCCAGCAGTGACACCGGGATAGTATACGAGCAGTACTTC
-	TRBV11-2	TRBJ2-2	-	CASSYAPMGSRAGELFF	TGTGCCAGCAGTTATGCCCCCATGGGGAGTCGCGCCGGGGAGCTGTTTTTT
-	TRBV5-1	TRBJ2-1	-	CASSLARGAHPYNEQFF	TGCGCCAGCAGCTTGGCCCGCGGGGCCCACCCATACAATGAGCAGTTCTTC
-	TRBV5-1	TRBJ2-7	-	CASSSLNGGFNEQYF	TGCGCCAGCAGCAGCCTGAACGGGGGTTTCAACGAGCAGTACTTC
-	TRBV18	TRBJ1-5	TRBD1	CASSPAGQASNQPQHF	TGTGCCAGCTCACCAGCAGGACAGGCCTCCAATCAGCCCCAGCATTTT
-	TRBV6-5	TRBJ2-7	TRBD1	CASRETGNPNHEQYF	TGTGCCAGCAGAGAGACAGGGAACCCAAACCACGAGCAGTACTTC
-	TRBV11-2	TRBJ2-1	-	CASTGDLENQFF	TGTGCCAGCACCGGGGACTTGGAAAATCAGTTCTTC
-	TRBV6-5	TRBJ1-2	-	CASSVSGGRDHGYTF	TGTGCCAGCAGTGTATCGGGGGGCAGGGATCATGGCTACACCTTC
-	TRBV5-4	TRBJ2-4	TRBD1	CASSIGQGSGLAKNIQYF	TGTGCCAGCAGCATTGGACAGGGCTCTGGACTAGCCAAAAACATTCAGTACTTC
-	TRBV10-2	TRBJ1-2	-	CASSSSGSYGYTF	TGCGCCAGCAGTAGTAGTGGGAGCTATGGCTACACCTTC